The clone carrying this TCR beta chain is judged medium-sized. Its cognate antigen is unknown. Here immunoSEQ multiplex PCR was the method, and the copy in TCRdb shows in-frame clones only, minus some. The sample contains more than 9,000 clones, about 73% of which appear only once. The data are from a study of tissue T cells after allogeneic stem cell transplantation. Study information: Pathologist review favored tissue samples showing histologically apparent lymphocytes. Regarding the study as a whole: Which tissue TCRs were alloreactive or antigen-specific was not determined. Some clones might be persisting host cells. Blood and spleen captured only part of the tissue TCR repertoire. Anatomically similar tissues had similar TCR repertoires within each patient.

The CDR3 spans 15 residues. V gave up 4 bases and J gave up 3 bases; unmatched junction bases: 4. In germline, CDR1 is SNHLY, CDR2 FYNNEI. Material: tissue from the right colon, obtained at autopsy. The genes are TRBV2 and TRBJ2-3; TRBD1 matches at 10 bases. The TCR was taken from a woman between 18 and 55 years old with breast cancer. The CDR3 loop is CASSGRTGGTDTQYF. The CDR3 DNA sequence: TGTGCCAGCAGTGGTAGGACAGGGGGTACAGATACGCAGTATTTT.